Listed below are T cell receptor beta chains from one sample, sequenced in a study of human T cells and chemical hapten exposure. TCRdb independently ran MiXCR on the RACE reads; one entry per CDR3 protein. The sample includes about 82,000 distinct CDR3 sequences, 10% to 15% of them seen just once. The sample consisted of whole blood, taken in connection with sensitization to the hapten diphenylcyclopropenone (DPC). The receptors were gathered from a woman in her 50s with alopecia areata. Some clones in this sample may be carry-over from other donors' samples. Each CDR3 is given without its conserved first and last residue.

TRBV10-3	TRBJ1-3	12	AIRMDRAGNTIY
TRBV28	TRBJ2-4	15	ASSLVSVASGKNIQY
TRBV29-1	TRBJ2-3	11	SETSGRTDTQY
TRBV9	TRBJ2-7	12	ASSVGAYSYEQY
TRBV11-1	TRBJ2-1	9	ASSRRYEQF
TRBV10-2	TRBJ2-1	11	ASSELGGWEQF
TRBV7-9	TRBJ2-7	17	ASSLEGLAGNPLTYEQY
TRBV7-8	TRBJ2-5	13	ASSRDRGIQETQY
TRBV20-1	TRBJ2-2	12	SARGQGAFGELF
TRBV20-1	TRBJ2-7	9	SAKGVFEQY
TRBV29-1	TRBJ2-7	11	SVTGTVTYEQY
TRBV5-1	TRBJ2-3	14	ASNEAPTGAGDTQY
TRBV5-1	TRBJ2-7	12	ASSFQGASYEQY
TRBV7-9	TRBJ1-1	12	ASSSLQGRAEAF
TRBV7-6	TRBJ2-3	14	ASSRSGREDTDTQY
TRBV5-1	TRBJ1-1	11	ASSRFTNTEAF
TRBV21-1	TRBJ2-1	17	ASSKPRTSGRADYNEQF
TRBV2	TRBJ1-2	12	ASSVRGDNYGYT
TRBV20-1	TRBJ2-5	11	SARDRGRQTQY
TRBV29-1	TRBJ2-7	10	SVEANNYEQY
TRBV4-1	TRBJ2-1	15	ASSHLPHLAGGYEQF
TRBV3-1	TRBJ1-5	12	ASGTGRSNQPQH
TRBV6-5	TRBJ1-6	11	ASTEGRNSPLH
TRBV27	TRBJ2-7	9	ASRGVWEQY
TRBV6-1	TRBJ2-7	14	ASSEASGQGTNEQY
TRBV7-9	TRBJ2-7	12	ASRPRGPNYEQY
TRBV7-2	TRBJ2-7	12	ASSLAGTVYEQY
TRBV4-2	TRBJ2-3	12	ASSHPGSTDTQY
TRBV7-6	TRBJ2-1	15	ASSLRTAGAPYNEQF
TRBV30	TRBJ1-1	11	AWSGVTGGEAF
TRBV12-3/TRBV12-4	TRBJ2-5	10	ASRPRDETQY
TRBV7-9	TRBJ2-2	13	ASSARRGGTGELF
TRBV19	TRBJ1-2	13	ASSSKTGTNYGYT
TRBV29-1	TRBJ1-2	13	SVRYRDKLNYGYT
TRBV5-1	TRBJ1-5	13	ASSPAGRTQGPQH
TRBV7-9	TRBJ2-3	13	ASSRDRGIGDTQY
TRBV5-1	TRBJ2-1	12	ASSLATGYNEQF
TRBV7-9	TRBJ1-1	10	ASSLQNTEAF
TRBV7-2	TRBJ2-7	14	ASSLREVEGQYEQY
TRBV7-9	TRBJ2-3	12	ASSFSGSTDTQY
TRBV28	TRBJ2-7	12	ASSLEVTAYEQY
TRBV2	TRBJ1-2	11	ASRGEGLYGYT
TRBV9	TRBJ2-3	13	ASSRGRGDTDTQY
TRBV11-2	TRBJ2-3	14	ASSPAIKTHTDTQY
TRBV29-1	TRBJ2-3	11	SAVLEQADTQY
TRBV20-1	TRBJ1-2	12	SAKSGPSPGGYT
TRBV5-1	TRBJ2-7	12	ASITGTGVDEQY
TRBV12-3/TRBV12-4	TRBJ2-2	15	ASSLDFGGRNTGELF
TRBV7-2	TRBJ1-4	15	ASSLVRFDLANEKLF
TRBV10-3	TRBJ2-5	12	AISGSGNQETQY
TRBV10-2	TRBJ2-5	11	ASSETAPQTQY
TRBV29-1	TRBJ1-2	11	SVGTGENYGYT